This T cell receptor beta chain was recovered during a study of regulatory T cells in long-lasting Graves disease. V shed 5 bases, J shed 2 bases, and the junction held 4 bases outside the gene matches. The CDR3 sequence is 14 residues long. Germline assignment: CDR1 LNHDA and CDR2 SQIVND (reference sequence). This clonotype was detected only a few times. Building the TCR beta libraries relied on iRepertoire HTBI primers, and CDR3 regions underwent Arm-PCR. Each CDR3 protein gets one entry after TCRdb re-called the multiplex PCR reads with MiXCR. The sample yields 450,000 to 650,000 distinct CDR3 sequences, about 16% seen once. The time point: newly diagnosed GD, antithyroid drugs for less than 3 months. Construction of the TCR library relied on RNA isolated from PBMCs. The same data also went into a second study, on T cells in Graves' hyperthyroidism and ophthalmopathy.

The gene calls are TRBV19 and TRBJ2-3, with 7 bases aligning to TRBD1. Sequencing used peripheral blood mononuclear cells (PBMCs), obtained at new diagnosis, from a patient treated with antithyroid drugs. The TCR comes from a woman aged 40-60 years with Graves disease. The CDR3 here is CASSETGHTDTQYF. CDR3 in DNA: TGTGCCAGTAGTGAGACAGGGCACACAGATACGCAGTATTTT.